These T cell receptor beta chains were read from a single sample in a study of T cell responses to AZD1222 COVID-19 vaccine. Assay: immunoSEQ multiplex PCR; the TCRdb copy retains only in-frame clones and omits some. The sample carries some 98,000 clones, 70% to 85% recorded once. The sample in question was peripheral blood, obtained 28 days after the second AZD1222 dose. All receptors derive from an adult who received the AZD1222 COVID-19 vaccine. CDR3s include the opening cysteine and the closing phenylalanine or tryptophan. D genes are given only for firm matches. Where a row states a size, it is once, few, many or the class of an expanded clone; other rows omit it.

>.|TRBV18|TRBJ1-1|.
CASSPQGTMDTEAFF
TGTGCCAGCTCACCTCAGGGTACTATGGACACTGAAGCTTTCTTT
>.|TRBV29-1|TRBJ2-3|TRBD1
CSVRSDRGVGADTQYF
TGCAGCGTTCGCAGTGACAGGGGCGTAGGTGCAGATACGCAGTATTTT
>few|TRBV7-2|TRBJ2-5|.
CASSLKETQYF
TGTGCCAGCAGCTTAAAAGAGACCCAGTACTTC
>.|TRBV19|TRBJ2-1|TRBD2
CASSIGSGRGNEQFF
TGTGCCAGTAGTATCGGTAGCGGGAGGGGTAATGAGCAGTTCTTC
>.|TRBV5-1|TRBJ1-1|.
CASSIEGTEAFF
TGCGCCAGCAGCATCGAGGGGACTGAAGCTTTCTTT
>.|TRBV6-2/TRBV6-3|TRBJ2-5|TRBD2
CASSSGTSGRGETQYF
TGTGCCAGCAGTTCGGGGACTAGCGGGAGGGGAGAGACCCAGTACTTC
>.|TRBV29-1|TRBJ1-1|.
CSVETTGNTEAFF
TGCAGCGTTGAAACAACAGGGAACACTGAAGCTTTCTTT
>.|TRBV24-1|TRBJ2-3|.
CATSDNTGHLGSDTQYF
TGTGCCACCAGTGACAATACAGGGCATTTGGGTTCAGATACGCAGTATTTT
>.|TRBV11-3|TRBJ2-2|.
CASSTDRGENGELFF
TGTGCCAGCAGCACCGACAGAGGGGAAAACGGGGAGCTGTTTTTT
>.|TRBV5-6|TRBJ2-5|.
CASSLSLGGGETQYF
TGTGCCAGCAGCTTGTCGCTTGGAGGGGGCGAGACCCAGTACTTC
>few|TRBV7-9|TRBJ2-5|TRBD1
CASSLGTGDETQYF
TGTGCCAGCAGCTTAGGCACAGGGGACGAGACCCAGTACTTC
>.|TRBV3-1/TRBV3-2|TRBJ1-6|.
CASSQATGSSPLHF
TGTGCCAGCAGCCAAGCTACAGGGTCTTCACCCCTCCACTTT
>.|TRBV18|TRBJ2-1|.
CASSPPYNEQFF
TGTGCCAGCTCACCACCGTACAATGAGCAGTTCTTC
>.|TRBV15|TRBJ2-2|.
CATSRRRGARTGELFF
TGTGCCACCAGCAGACGGAGGGGGGCTCGTACCGGGGAGCTGTTTTTT
>.|TRBV5-3|TRBJ2-7|.
CARSLQGGVVYEQYF
TGTGCCAGAAGTTTACAAGGGGGGGTAGTCTACGAGCAGTACTTC
>.|TRBV5-1|TRBJ2-7|.
CASSPSYEQYF
TGCGCCAGCAGCCCCTCCTACGAGCAGTACTTC
>.|TRBV5-4|TRBJ2-3|TRBD2
CASSGTNTDTQYF
TGTGCCAGCAGTGGGACTAACACAGATACGCAGTATTTT
>.|TRBV6-5|TRBJ1-2|TRBD1
CASSYSEGGGYTF
TGTGCCAGCAGTTACTCCGAAGGGGGCGGCTACACCTTC
>.|TRBV27|TRBJ1-1|TRBD1
CASRPRGENTEAFF
TGTGCCAGCAGACCCAGGGGGGAGAACACTGAAGCTTTCTTT
>once|TRBV5-6|TRBJ1-4|TRBD1
CASSHTRGRGANEKLFF
TGTGCCAGCAGCCATACCAGGGGGCGCGGGGCTAATGAAAAACTGTTTTTT
>.|TRBV7-9|TRBJ1-1|.
CASSFGNTEAFF
TGTGCCAGCAGCTTCGGCAACACTGAAGCTTTCTTT
>.|TRBV6-5|TRBJ1-5|.
CASRRQSQGNQPQHF
TGTGCCAGCAGGCGACAGAGTCAGGGCAATCAGCCCCAGCATTTT
>.|TRBV5-1|TRBJ2-2|TRBD1
CASSLTGASTGELFF
TGCGCCAGCAGCTTGACAGGGGCCTCGACCGGGGAGCTGTTTTTT
>.|TRBV19|TRBJ1-5|TRBD1
CASKQGLNQPQHF
TGTGCCAGTAAACAGGGGTTAAATCAGCCCCAGCATTTT
>.|TRBV6-5|TRBJ2-7|.
CASSPVSGSSYEQYF
TGTGCCAGCAGCCCGGTTAGCGGTAGCTCCTACGAGCAGTACTTC
>.|TRBV9|TRBJ1-2|.
CASSTLQGDGYTF
TGTGCCAGCAGCACCTTACAGGGAGATGGCTACACCTTC
>.|TRBV29-1|TRBJ1-3|.
CSVESSSGNTIYF
TGCAGCGTTGAGAGTAGCTCTGGAAACACCATATATTTT
>.|TRBV2|TRBJ2-2|TRBD1
CASRATGGSGELFF
TGTGCCAGCCGGGCGACAGGGGGTTCCGGGGAGCTGTTTTTT
>.|TRBV7-3|TRBJ2-3|.
CASEMGTDTQYF
TGTGCCAGCGAGATGGGCACAGATACGCAGTATTTT
>.|TRBV20-1|TRBJ1-4|.
CSASMGPSPNYGKLFF
TGCAGTGCTAGTATGGGTCCTTCCCCCAACTATGGAAAACTGTTTTTT
>.|TRBV6-1|TRBJ1-2|.
CASSEGFGYTF
TGTGCCAGCAGTGAAGGTTTTGGCTACACCTTC
>.|TRBV11-2|TRBJ2-1|TRBD2
CASRRPGLRNEQFF
TGTGCCAGCAGAAGACCGGGACTACGCAATGAGCAGTTCTTC
>.|TRBV11-3|TRBJ1-4|.
CASSSFTSTNEKLFF
TGTGCCAGCAGCTCCTTCACCTCAACTAATGAAAAACTGTTTTTT
>.|TRBV6-6|TRBJ2-1|.
CASRFEGLGYNEQFF
TGTGCCAGCAGATTCGAGGGACTGGGTTACAATGAGCAGTTCTTC
>.|TRBV19|TRBJ2-2|TRBD1
CASSTDTRDRGTGELFF
TGTGCCAGTAGTACCGACACAAGGGACAGGGGAACCGGGGAGCTGTTTTTT
>.|TRBV7-2|TRBJ2-2|TRBD2
CASSLVSGSPGELFF
TGTGCCAGCAGCTTAGTTAGCGGGAGTCCCGGGGAGCTGTTTTTT
>.|TRBV7-8|TRBJ1-1|.
CASSPKRVGNTEAFF
TGTGCCAGCAGCCCCAAAAGGGTTGGGAACACTGAAGCTTTCTTT
>.|TRBV28|TRBJ1-1|.
CASRQVEHSNTEAFF
TGTGCCAGCAGGCAAGTGGAACATTCGAACACTGAAGCTTTCTTT
>.|TRBV14|TRBJ1-4|.
CASSQSNGKLFF
TGTGCCAGCAGCCAGTCTAACGGAAAACTGTTTTTT
>.|TRBV7-8|TRBJ2-5|.
CASSSGRAETQYF
TGTGCCAGCAGCTCGGGTCGGGCGGAGACCCAGTACTTC
>.|TRBV5-6|TRBJ1-4|.
CASSLLGAREKLFF
TGTGCCAGCAGCTTGTTGGGGGCGCGAGAAAAACTGTTTTTT
>.|TRBV5-4|TRBJ2-4|.
CASQLRTTENIQYF
TGTGCCAGCCAACTGAGGACAACCGAAAACATTCAGTACTTC
>.|TRBV6-5|TRBJ2-7|.
CASSYFTQGSEQYF
TGTGCCAGCAGTTACTTTACCCAGGGCTCCGAGCAGTACTTC
>.|TRBV6-5|TRBJ2-3|.
CASSYSAGQGTQYF
TGTGCCAGCAGTTACTCGGCAGGGCAGGGAACGCAGTATTTT
>.|TRBV6-2/TRBV6-3|TRBJ1-1|TRBD1
CASTPDRGEFMNTEAFF
TGTGCCAGCACCCCAGACAGGGGAGAATTTATGAACACTGAAGCTTTCTTT
>.|TRBV21-1|TRBJ1-2|.
CASRQTQGAMNNYGYTF
TGTGCCAGCAGACAAACACAGGGGGCGATGAATAACTATGGCTACACCTTC